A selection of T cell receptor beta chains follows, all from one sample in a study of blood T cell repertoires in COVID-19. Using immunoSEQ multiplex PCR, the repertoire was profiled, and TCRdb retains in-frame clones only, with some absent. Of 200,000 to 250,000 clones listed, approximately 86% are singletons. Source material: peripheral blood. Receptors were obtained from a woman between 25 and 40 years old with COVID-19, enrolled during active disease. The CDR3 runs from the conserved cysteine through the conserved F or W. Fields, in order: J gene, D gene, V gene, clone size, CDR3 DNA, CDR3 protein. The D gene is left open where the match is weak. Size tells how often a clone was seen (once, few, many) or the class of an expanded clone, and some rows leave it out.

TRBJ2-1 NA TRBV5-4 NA TGTGCCAGCAGCTTGGCAGCAGGGCCCAATGAGCAGTTCTTC CASSLAAGPNEQFF
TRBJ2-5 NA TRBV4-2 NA TGTGCCAGCAGCCATTCGGTTGGGACCCAGTACTTC CASSHSVGTQYF
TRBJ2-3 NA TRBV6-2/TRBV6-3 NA TGTGCCAGCAGTCTTACACCTTCCCTGGGCACAGATACGCAGTATTTT CASSLTPSLGTDTQYF
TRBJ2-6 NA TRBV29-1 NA TGCAGCGCCCTCGACAGCTCTGGGGCCAACGTCCTGACTTTC CSALDSSGANVLTF
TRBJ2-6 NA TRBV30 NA TGTGCCTGGAGTCCGGGGGGGGCCAACGTCCTGACTTTC CAWSPGGANVLTF
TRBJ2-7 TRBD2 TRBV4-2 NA TGTGCCAGCAGCCCTCGCCTAGCGGGAGCTTCCTACGAGCAGTACTTC CASSPRLAGASYEQYF
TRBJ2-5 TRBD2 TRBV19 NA TGTGCCAGTAGTACACGCCTGGGACTAGCGGGGGGGCGTGAGACCCAGTACTTC CASSTRLGLAGGRETQYF
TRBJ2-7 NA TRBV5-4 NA TGTGCCAGCAGCTTGGGACAGGACCCCTCCTACGAGCAGTACTTC CASSLGQDPSYEQYF
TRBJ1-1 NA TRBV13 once TGTGCCAGCAGCTTAGGCGGAGAAAACACTGAAGCTTTCTTT CASSLGGENTEAFF
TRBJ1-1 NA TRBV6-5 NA TGTGCCAGCACCAGGACAGACGGGAACACTGAAGCTTTCTTT CASTRTDGNTEAFF
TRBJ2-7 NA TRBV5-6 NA TGTGCCAGCAGCCGGACCGGGACTCCTACCTACGAGCAGTACTTC CASSRTGTPTYEQYF
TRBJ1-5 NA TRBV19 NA TGTGCCAGTAGTATTGGACAGCTAAGCAATCAGCCCCAGCATTTT CASSIGQLSNQPQHF
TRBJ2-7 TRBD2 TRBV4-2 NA TGTGCCAGCAGCCAGACGACTAGCGGTACCTACGAGCAGTACTTC CASSQTTSGTYEQYF
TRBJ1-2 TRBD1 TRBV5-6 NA TGTGCCAGCAGCTTGGATGGACAGGGGGCGGGCTATGGCTACACCTTC CASSLDGQGAGYGYTF
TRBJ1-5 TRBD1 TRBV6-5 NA TGTGCCAGCAGTTTCCAGACAGGGGAAGGCAATCAGCCCCAGCATTTT CASSFQTGEGNQPQHF
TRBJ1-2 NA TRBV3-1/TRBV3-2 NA TGTGCCAGCAGCACCCGAATCGGAGAAAATGGCTACACCTTC CASSTRIGENGYTF
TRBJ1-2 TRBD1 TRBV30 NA TGTGCCTGCCGGGACAGGGTCTATGGCTACACCTTC CACRDRVYGYTF
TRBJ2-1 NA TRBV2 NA TGTGCCAGCAGCAGCAATGGGATACTAGTGGGCAATGAGCAGTTCTTC CASSSNGILVGNEQFF
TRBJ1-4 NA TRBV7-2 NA TGTGCCAGCAGCGAGTCAGGGTTTAATGAAAAACTGTTTTTT CASSESGFNEKLFF
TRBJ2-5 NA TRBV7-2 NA TGTGCCAGCAGCTTAGATAGACTGAGCCTGGGGACCCAGTACTTC CASSLDRLSLGTQYF
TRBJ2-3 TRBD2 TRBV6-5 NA TGTGCCTCAGTGTCGGGGGGTTGGACGCAGTATTTT CASVSGGWTQYF
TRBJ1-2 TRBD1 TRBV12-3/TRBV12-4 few TGTGCCAGCAGTTTTGTAGGGGGCGCGAACACCTTC CASSFVGGANTF
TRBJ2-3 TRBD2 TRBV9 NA TGTGCCAGCAGCTTAGAAGCGGGGGGGGTAACAGATACGCAGTATTTT CASSLEAGGVTDTQYF
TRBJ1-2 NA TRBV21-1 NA TGTGCCAGCAGCAAAGTGGGAAGCGGAGGGAAACTCTGTTATGGCTACACCTTC CASSKVGSGGKLCYGYTF
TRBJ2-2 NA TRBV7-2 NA TGTGCCAGCAGCTTCCTAACGAACACCGGGGAGCTGTTTTTT CASSFLTNTGELFF
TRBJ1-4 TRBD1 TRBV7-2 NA TGTGCCAGCAGCCTTGGACAGGGGCTTAATGAAAAACTGTTTTTT CASSLGQGLNEKLFF
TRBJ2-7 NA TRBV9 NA TGTGCCAGCAGCGGAGCTCGCCATCCCTACGAGCAGTACTTC CASSGARHPYEQYF
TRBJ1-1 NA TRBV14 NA TGTGCCAGCAGCCACAGGGGCCCGAACACTGAAGCTTTCTTT CASSHRGPNTEAFF
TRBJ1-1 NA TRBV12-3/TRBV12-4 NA TGTGCCAGCATCGAGATACCGAACACTGAAGCTTTCTTT CASIEIPNTEAFF
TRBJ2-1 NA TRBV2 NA TGTGCCAGCTTGGACGGGAGCTCCTACAATGAGCAGTTCTTC CASLDGSSYNEQFF
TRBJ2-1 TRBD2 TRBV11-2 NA TGTGCCAGCAGCCGAGGAGGGGAGGGACCGTACAATGAGCAGTTCTTC CASSRGGEGPYNEQFF
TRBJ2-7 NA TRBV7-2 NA TGTGCCAGCAGCTTCGACCGGGGCTCCTACGAGCAGTACTTC CASSFDRGSYEQYF
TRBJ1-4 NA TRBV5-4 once TGTGCCAGCAGCTTGGGGAGAGGGCAGAACGAAAAACTGTTTTTT CASSLGRGQNEKLFF
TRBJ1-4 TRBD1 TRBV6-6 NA TGTGCCAGCAGTTACCGCCCGACAGGGATTAATGAAAAACTGTTTTTT CASSYRPTGINEKLFF
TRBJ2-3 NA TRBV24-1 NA TGTGCCACCAGTGACCAACAGAGTAGCACAGATACGCAGTATTTT CATSDQQSSTDTQYF
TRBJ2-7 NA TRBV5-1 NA TGCGCCAGCAGCTTGGACTTCAGGGGCTCTACCTACGAGCAGTACTTC CASSLDFRGSTYEQYF
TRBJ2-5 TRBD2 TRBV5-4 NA TGTGCCAGCAGCTCGACTAGCGGGGGGCGGGAGACCCAGTACTTC CASSSTSGGRETQYF
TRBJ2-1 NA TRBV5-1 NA TGCGCCAGCAGCTTTGGCTACTCCGGGACACCCTACAATGAGCAGTTCTTC CASSFGYSGTPYNEQFF
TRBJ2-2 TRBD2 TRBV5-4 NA TGTGCCAGCAGCTCGGGACTAGTTGGCACCGGGGAGCTGTTTTTT CASSSGLVGTGELFF